The rows below give T cell receptor beta chains drawn from one sample of a study of neurological immune-mediated disorders. TCRdb re-called the 5' RACE reads through MiXCR, storing one row per CDR3 protein. The sample has approximately 82,000 distinct CDR3 sequences; 13% are singletons. Sequencing was carried out using PBMCs. Receptor source: a female donor with HTLV-1-associated myelopathy (HAM/TSP). CDR3s include the opening cysteine and the closing phenylalanine or tryptophan. The D gene is left open where the match is weak. Clone size is stated in some rows and not others, as once, few, many or a class when expanded.

D gene,clone size,J gene,V gene,CDR3 DNA,CDR3 protein
TRBD1,few,TRBJ1-6,TRBV10-3,TGTGCCGCCAGACAGGGCGAGAATTCACCCCTCCACTTT,CAARQGENSPLHF
TRBD2,many,TRBJ2-1,TRBV12-3/TRBV12-4,TGTGCCAGCAGTTCCCCTACTAGCGGGGGGGCCTATGCGAATGAGCAGTTCTTC,CASSSPTSGGAYANEQFF
NA,many,TRBJ2-7,TRBV4-1,TGCGCCAGCAGCCTCGGACTCCAATCTCAGTACGAGCAGTACTTC,CASSLGLQSQYEQYF
TRBD1,many,TRBJ1-3,TRBV11-2,TGTGCCAGCAGCAAGAGTCCAGGGGGCGCAGCTGGAAACACCATATATTTT,CASSKSPGGAAGNTIYF
NA,NA,TRBJ1-6,TRBV21-1,TGTGCCAGCAGCAAGGGTTTTGGGAGACAGGGAAGTTTTGGGAGCTCCTATAATTCACCCCTCCACTTT,CASSKGFGRQGSFGSSYNSPLHF
NA,many,TRBJ2-2,TRBV27,TGTGCCAGCCAGGGTCCGAACACCGGGGAGCTGTTTTTT,CASQGPNTGELFF
TRBD1,many,TRBJ2-3,TRBV15,TGTGCTACCAGCAGGGAATTGACAGGGGCTAAACTAGACACAGATACGCAGTATTTT,CATSRELTGAKLDTDTQYF
NA,many,TRBJ1-5,TRBV2,TGTGCCAGCAGTGACAGGCACAGCAATCAGCCCCAGCATTTT,CASSDRHSNQPQHF
NA,many,TRBJ1-3,TRBV30,TGTGCCTGGAGTGTACTGGGACAACTGACACTCTCTGGAAACACCATATATTTT,CAWSVLGQLTLSGNTIYF
NA,many,TRBJ2-3,TRBV28,TGTGCCAGCACCTTGGGGGGCGCGGGGCGGGATACGCAGTATTTT,CASTLGGAGRDTQYF
NA,NA,TRBJ2-5,TRBV6-5,TGTGCCAGCAGTTACTACAGTCTATCCGCGGAGACCCAGTACTTC,CASSYYSLSAETQYF
NA,many,TRBJ2-5,TRBV24-1,TGTGCCACCAGTGACGTCAGGGGGCGGGGGGAGACCCAGTACTTC,CATSDVRGRGETQYF
NA,many,TRBJ2-4,TRBV20-1,TGCAGTGCTACGGGGCCCAAAAACATTCAGTACTTC,CSATGPKNIQYF
TRBD2,many,TRBJ2-1,TRBV15,TGTGCTACCAGCAGAGCAGGACTAGCGGGGTCCAATGAGCAGTTCTTC,CATSRAGLAGSNEQFF
NA,many,TRBJ2-1,TRBV5-5,TGTGCCAGCAGCTTGGTTCCAGGGATGTCCTACAATGAGCAGTTCTTC,CASSLVPGMSYNEQFF
NA,many,TRBJ2-5,TRBV4-1,TGCGCCAGCAGCCAACCTCCGATAGCCGGCGGGACCCAGTACTTC,CASSQPPIAGGTQYF
NA,NA,TRBJ1-4,TRBV5-1,TGCGCCAGCAGCCTACTCGGGGGGGAAGGTGAAAAACTGTTTTTT,CASSLLGGEGEKLFF
TRBD2,many,TRBJ2-3,TRBV28,TGTGCCAGCAGTTTATCTAGCGGGGGAGGGGATACGCAGTATTTT,CASSLSSGGGDTQYF
NA,many,TRBJ2-2,TRBV12-3/TRBV12-4,TGTGCCAGCACCTACGGGACCGGCAGCACCGGGGAGCTGTTTTTT,CASTYGTGSTGELFF
TRBD2,many,TRBJ2-1,TRBV12-3/TRBV12-4,TGTGCCAGCAGTTTCCCTAGCGGGGGGGCTTCTGAGCAGTTCTTC,CASSFPSGGASEQFF
TRBD1,many,TRBJ2-3,TRBV5-1,TGCGCCAGCACGGGACAGGGGGCTGAAGATACGCAGTATTTT,CASTGQGAEDTQYF
NA,many,TRBJ2-7,TRBV5-1,TGCGCCAGCAGTTCACCAGACAGCCCCGGGAACTACGAGCAGTACTTC,CASSSPDSPGNYEQYF
NA,many,TRBJ2-1,TRBV5-1,TGCGCCAGCAGCTTGATGTGGTCTGGGGGTGAGCAGTTCTTC,CASSLMWSGGEQFF
TRBD2,many,TRBJ2-3,TRBV20-1,TGCAGTGCTAGACTAGCGGGGGGGCCCTTTTCATCTCGCCAACTCACAGATACGCAGTATTTT,CSARLAGGPFSSRQLTDTQYF
NA,many,TRBJ1-1,TRBV5-5,TGTGCCAGCAGCTTGTCTTATACTGAAGCTTTCTTT,CASSLSYTEAFF
NA,many,TRBJ2-1,TRBV5-1,TGCGCCAGCAGCTTGGCCAATAGGGACAAAAATGAGCAGTTCTTC,CASSLANRDKNEQFF
NA,many,TRBJ2-2,TRBV6-5,TGTGCCAGCAGTTTTGTACTGGAAGAGGTTGCGGGCACCGGGGAGCTGTTTTTT,CASSFVLEEVAGTGELFF
NA,many,TRBJ1-5,TRBV6-5,TGTGCCAGCAGTTACCATTGGGCAGTCCGCAATCAGCCCCAGCATTTT,CASSYHWAVRNQPQHF
NA,many,TRBJ1-1,TRBV6-5,TGTGCCAGCAGACGTATACAGGGCGGTGATGCTTTCTTT,CASRRIQGGDAFF
TRBD1,NA,TRBJ2-1,TRBV28,TGTGCCATAGACAGGGGGAATGAGCAGTTCTTC,CAIDRGNEQFF
NA,NA,TRBJ2-3,TRBV20-1,TGCAGTGCTAGAGAGGCGACTTCAGATACGCAGTATTTT,CSAREATSDTQYF
TRBD2,many,TRBJ2-7,TRBV7-2,TGTGCCAGCAGCCTTGAGGGAGGGCGTGGCTCCTACGAGCAGTACTTC,CASSLEGGRGSYEQYF
NA,many,TRBJ2-7,TRBV20-1,TGCAGTGCTACATGGGTGGGTGGCAGGGCCTACGAGCAGTACTTC,CSATWVGGRAYEQYF
NA,many,TRBJ1-1,TRBV15,TGTGCCACCAGCAGGGGAAGGAACACTGAAGCTTTCTTT,CATSRGRNTEAFF
TRBD1,many,TRBJ2-1,TRBV5-1,TGCGCCAGCAGCTATACCCCCGGGACAGGGATTTGGACTGAGCAGTTCTTC,CASSYTPGTGIWTEQFF
NA,few,TRBJ1-2,TRBV13,TGTGCCAGCAGCGTAGATTTGGGGTACGGCTACACCTTC,CASSVDLGYGYTF